These 30 T cell receptor beta chains originate from one sample sequenced in a study of blood T cell repertoires in COVID-19. Using immunoSEQ multiplex PCR, the repertoire was profiled, and TCRdb retains in-frame clones only, with some absent. The sample lists under 200,000 clones, 85% to 95% occurring once. The sample consisted of peripheral blood. The receptors were gathered from a man aged 50-59 years with acute or convalescent COVID-19.

The CDR3 sequence is CASSDRGYTGELFF. Here the CDR3 DNA reads TGTGCCAGCAGTGACAGGGGTTACACCGGGGAGCTGTTTTTT. The chain has TRBV25-1 and TRBJ2-2, with a possible D match to TRBD1 (6 bases). This CDR3 is built from 14 residues. Trimming took off 3 bases at V and 3 bases at J, with 8 bases between the two ends. The germline V gene has CDR1 MGHDK and CDR2 SYGVNS.

V and J are TRBV28 and TRBJ2-7; 9 bases line up with TRBD2. This CDR3 comprises 14 residues. Germline assignment: CDR1 MDHEN and CDR2 SYDVKM. V dropped 11 bases and J dropped 3; count of bases not matched to a gene: 11. The CDR3 nucleotides read TGTGCCTCCGGTCGTAGCGGGAGATTCTACGAGCAGTACTTC. Protein sequence: CASGRSGRFYEQYF.

The CDR3 nucleotides are TGCGCCAGCAGTGGACAGGTCAATCAGCCCCAGCATTTT. Translated: CASSGQVNQPQHF. J is TRBJ1-5 and V is TRBV10-1; TRBD1 is a possible D gene (6 bases). Trimming removed 4 bases from V and 3 bases from J, with 7 bases in between. Germline V gene lookup returns CDR1 WNHNN and CDR2 SYGVQD (reference sequence). The CDR3 contains 13 residues.

The DNA for the CDR3 is TGTGCCAGCAGCCAGGGGAGGACCTACGAGCAGTACTTC. Amino acid sequence: CASSQGRTYEQYF. The chain has TRBV7-8 and TRBJ2-7; possibly TRBD1 or TRBD2 for D (6 bases each). CDR1 SGHVS and CDR2 FQNEAQ come from the germline V gene. CDR3 size: 13 residues. V was cut by 5 bases and J by 2 bases, with 10 bases left in between.

The chain's CDR3 is CASSSSPGTRGNQPQHF. The CDR3 DNA sequence: TGTGCCAGCAGCTCGAGTCCCGGGACAAGGGGCAATCAGCCCCAGCATTTT. The chain links TRBV5-5 to TRBJ1-5; perhaps TRBD1 as D (6 bases). CDR1 is SGHKS, CDR2 YYEKEE, per germline (reference sequence). V was cut by 3 bases and J by 2 bases, with 18 bases left in between. There are 17 residues in the CDR3.

The chain recombines TRBV18 with TRBJ2-1, with D perhaps matching TRBD1 (6 bases). The V end lost 1 base, the J end lost 10 bases, and 14 bases lay between the germline ends. Germline V gives CDR1 KGHSH, CDR2 LQKENI. The CDR3 consists of 14 residues. For the CDR3, the DNA is TGTGCCAGCTCACCACGGCAGGGGTCGGAGGAGCAGTTCTTC. Translation: CASSPRQGSEEQFF.

V usage is TRBV11-2 and J usage is TRBJ2-7; TRBD2 agrees at 8 bases. This CDR3 has 16 residues. Losses at the gene ends were 2 bases for V and 3 bases for J; bases not matched to a gene: 9. CDR1 is SGHAT and CDR2 is FQNNGV in the germline V gene. As DNA, the CDR3 is TGTGCCAGCAGCTTATTTGGGACTAGTACCAGCTACGAGCAGTACTTC. Its translation: CASSLFGTSTSYEQYF.

V is TRBV6-6 and J is TRBJ1-3; D gene uncertain. The CDR3 is 16 residues long. Deletions cut 2 bases from V and 2 bases from J, with 13 bases between. From germline, CDR1 is MNHNY and CDR2 SVGAGI (reference sequence). The DNA of the CDR3 is TGTGCCAGCAGTTACGATGGAGGGAGGACTGGAAACACCATATATTTT. Its protein is CASSYDGGRTGNTIYF.

In regard to this clone: Other DNA sequences in this sample translate to the same CDR3. The rearrangement uses TRBV19 and TRBJ2-7; 9 bases map to TRBD1. The CDR3 consists of 12 residues. Unmatched junction bases numbered 2, after V lost 8 bases and J lost 3 bases. Germline values: CDR1 LNHDA, CDR2 SQIVND (reference sequence). CDR3 protein: CASSDRGYEQYF. In DNA, the CDR3 is TGTGCCAGTTCGGACAGGGGCTACGAGCAGTACTTC.

The genes are TRBV5-1 and TRBJ2-5; tentatively, D is TRBD1 (6 bases). Germline V lookup: CDR1 SGHRS, CDR2 YFSETQ. This CDR3 spans 14 amino acids. Trimming took 6 bases from V and 5 from J, leaving 17 bases between them. CDR3 nucleotide sequence: TGCGCCAGCACCACGGACAGCCCGGGGGAGACCCAGTACTTC. It encodes CASTTDSPGETQYF.

This clone was counted once. The chain employs TRBV6-5 and TRBJ1-1; 9 nucleotides align to TRBD1. Losses at the gene ends were 8 bases for V and 3 bases for J; bases not matched to a gene: 10. The germline V gene encodes CDR1 MNHEY and CDR2 SVGAGI. This CDR3 comprises 15 residues. The CDR3 region has the DNA TGTGCCAGCCACCCGGCGGGACAGGGCTACACTGAAGCTTTCTTT. The encoded protein is CASHPAGQGYTEAFF.

The chain links TRBV6-5 to TRBJ2-7; 8 bases agree with TRBD1. The CDR3 has 13 amino acids. J was trimmed by 4 bases and V by 6 bases; bases with no gene match: 5. Germline V CDR1 and CDR2: MNHEY, SVGAGI. CDR3 bases: TGTGCCAGCAGGGACAGGGCCGGTTACGAGCAGTACTTC. Its translation is CASRDRAGYEQYF.

V usage is TRBV19 and J usage is TRBJ2-7, with 14 bases fitting TRBD2. The germline V gene encodes CDR1 LNHDA and CDR2 SQIVND (reference sequence). The J segment lost 3 bases and the V segment lost 6 bases, leaving 1 base of the junction unmatched. The CDR3 extends over 14 amino acids. This CDR3 reads CASSGTSGSYEQYF. For the CDR3, the DNA is TGTGCCAGTAGCGGGACTAGCGGGAGCTACGAGCAGTACTTC.

This clone was found once. The rearrangement joins TRBV6-2 or TRBV6-3 to TRBJ2-5; D is ambiguous. The CDR3 length is 14 residues. The germline gives CDR1 MNHEY, CDR2 SVGEGT. The V and J ends lost 2 bases and 0 bases respectively, with 7 bases between them. CDR3 sequence: CASSYRFNQETQYF. DNA of the CDR3: TGTGCCAGCAGTTACCGGTTCAACCAAGAGACCCAGTACTTC.

The chain joins TRBV29-1 to TRBJ2-1; 10 positions agree with TRBD1. Trimming cost V 7 bases and J 9 bases; bases outside gene matches: 12. In germline, CDR1 is SQVTM, CDR2 ANQGSEA. CDR3 size: 14 residues. The CDR3 reads CSARIGQGEREQFF. The CDR3 nucleotides read TGCAGCGCGCGAATAGGACAGGGGGAACGTGAGCAGTTCTTC.

V and J are TRBV2 and TRBJ2-7; 10 bases are shared with TRBD1. The germline gives CDR1 SNHLY, CDR2 FYNNEI. The CDR3 totals 14 residues. The V and J ends lost 6 bases and 4 bases, in that order; junction bases with no gene match: 6. The DNA of the CDR3 is TGTGCCAGCAGGGGACAGGGGAACCTTTACGAGCAGTACTTC. Its translation is CASRGQGNLYEQYF.

V usage is TRBV30 and J usage is TRBJ2-3; D is perhaps TRBD2 (5 bases). Germline loops: CDR1 GTSNPN, CDR2 SVGIG (reference sequence). V gave up 8 bases and J gave up 6 bases, with 12 bases separating them. The CDR3 spans 11 residues. The CDR3, as DNA: TGTGCCGGGGAGCATTATGATACGCAGTATTTT. Amino acid sequence: CAGEHYDTQYF.

The V gene is TRBV30, the J gene TRBJ2-3, with 8 positions matching TRBD2. Unmatched junction bases numbered 9, after V lost 7 bases and J lost 0 bases. The germline V gene encodes CDR1 GTSNPN and CDR2 SVGIG (reference sequence). The CDR3 runs to 15 residues. The CDR3 DNA is TGTGCCTTGGGGTGGGTAGCGGGAAGCACAGATACGCAGTATTTT. It codes for CALGWVAGSTDTQYF.

The J gene is TRBJ1-6, the V gene TRBV27, with 12 bases matching TRBD1. V lost 6 bases, J lost 11 bases, and 5 bases stayed unmatched. The CDR3 has 14 residues. The germline V gene encodes CDR1 MNHEY and CDR2 SMNVEV (reference sequence). CDR3 in amino acids: CASRAGTGGPPLHF. CDR3 sequence (DNA): TGTGCCAGCAGGGCCGGGACAGGGGGCCCACCCCTCCACTTT.

The V and J genes are TRBV5-8 and TRBJ1-2; TRBD1 matches 10 bases. Germline CDR1 and CDR2: SGHTS and YDEGEE. V was pared by 7 bases and J by 5 bases, with 5 bases of the junction left unmatched. This CDR3 comprises 13 residues. This CDR3 reads CASLRTGGYGYTF. Written as DNA, the CDR3 is TGTGCCAGCTTGCGGACAGGGGGGTATGGCTACACCTTC. The whole variable domain, remainder taken from reference TRBV5-8 and TRBJ1-2, is EAGVTQSPTHLIKTRGQQATLRCSPISGHTSVYWYQQALGLGLQFLLWYDEGEERNRGNFPPRFSGRQFPNYSSELNVNALELEDSALYLCASLRTGGYGYTFGSGTRLTVV.

V is TRBV6-5 and J is TRBJ2-4; 7 bases match TRBD1. The CDR3 extends over 14 amino acids. V shed 7 bases and J 9 bases; nucleotides not matched to a gene: 12. The V gene's germline CDR1 is MNHEY and CDR2 SVGAGI. The CDR3 reads CASTLDRTLGIQYF. CDR3 in DNA: TGTGCCAGCACCTTGGACAGGACCCTTGGCATTCAGTACTTC.

The chain has TRBV27 and TRBJ1-5; D perhaps matches TRBD1 (6 bases). The CDR3 contains 14 residues. From germline, CDR1 is MNHEY and CDR2 SMNVEV (reference sequence). V lost 0 bases and J lost 5, with 8 bases in between. CDR3 region: CASSLSYRDQPQHF. CDR3 DNA sequence: TGTGCCAGCAGTTTATCATACAGGGATCAGCCCCAGCATTTT.

This sequence joins TRBV6-4 and TRBJ2-2; tentative D call: TRBD1 (6 bases). This CDR3 comprises 15 residues. Germline V gives CDR1 MRHNA, CDR2 SNTAGT. V shed 5 bases and J shed 1 base, with 11 bases lying between them. In DNA form, the CDR3 reads TGTGCCAGCAGTTATACAGGGCTGAACACCGGGGAGCTGTTTTTT. Encoded protein: CASSYTGLNTGELFF.

The gene calls are TRBV27 and TRBJ2-1; 13 bases are shared with TRBD2. There are 14 residues in the CDR3. Germline V gives CDR1 MNHEY, CDR2 SMNVEV (reference sequence). The V and J ends lost 8 bases and 6 bases, in that order; junction bases with no gene match: 4. CDR3 DNA: TGTGCCAGCGGGGGACTAGCGGGAATCAATGAGCAGTTCTTC. The encoded protein is CASGGLAGINEQFF.

This chain links TRBV6-2 or TRBV6-3 with TRBJ1-5; D call uncertain. The ends were cut back, 4 bases at V and 3 bases at J, with 10 bases in the middle. This CDR3 contains 14 residues. Germline V gene lookup returns CDR1 MNHEY and CDR2 SVGEGT. As DNA, the CDR3 is TGTGCCAGCAGTTGGAGAGCAACCAATCAGCCCCAGCATTTT. Its translation is CASSWRATNQPQHF.

This rearrangement joins TRBV18 to TRBJ2-1; 11 bases align to TRBD2. V lost 6 bases and J lost 3; bases outside the gene matches: 4. CDR1 is KGHSH, CDR2 LQKENI, per germline. This CDR3 has 15 amino acids. The CDR3 loop reads CASSPTSGDYNEQFF. The CDR3 DNA sequence: TGTGCCAGCTCTCCGACTAGCGGGGACTACAATGAGCAGTTCTTC.

The V call is TRBV9, the J call TRBJ2-3; tentative D call: TRBD2 (7 bases). Looked up from germline, CDR1 is SGDLS and CDR2 is YYNGEE. The CDR3 extends over 17 amino acids. V was pared by 3 bases and J by 3 bases, with 20 bases between. CDR3 residues: CASSGRGGAVVTDTQYF. Written as DNA, the CDR3 is TGTGCCAGCAGCGGCCGAGGGGGGGCGGTTGTTACAGATACGCAGTATTTT.

Turning to this clone: At one of its ends the junction is not consistent with the germline gene, which may arise from a read error. The chain links TRBV29-1 to TRBJ2-7, with 9 bases aligning to TRBD2. The CDR3 contains 15 residues. CDR1 and CDR2 from the germline V gene are SQVTM and ANQGSEA. The CDR3, as DNA: TGCAGCGTAGAAGGAGTTAGCGGGAGTGGCTACGAGCAGTACTTC. This sequence encodes CSVEGVSGSGYEQYF.

This chain links TRBV4-1 with TRBJ2-1; 15 bases are shared with TRBD2. The CDR3 runs 15 residues. The J segment lost 9 bases and the V segment lost 4 bases, leaving 4 bases of the junction unmatched. CDR1 and CDR2 from the germline V gene are MGHRA and YSYEKL. This CDR3 reads CASSLGTSGRTEQFF. CDR3 nucleotide sequence: TGCGCCAGCAGCCTCGGGACTAGCGGGAGGACTGAGCAGTTCTTC.

V gene TRBV5-1 combines with J gene TRBJ2-1, with D possibly TRBD2 on 6 matching bases. The V and J ends lost 3 bases and 2 bases respectively, with 12 bases between them. Germline CDR1 is SGHRS and CDR2 is YFSETQ. This CDR3 region has 15 residues. CDR3 residues: CASSSGTWTYNEQFF. The CDR3, as DNA: TGCGCCAGCAGCTCCGGGACTTGGACCTACAATGAGCAGTTCTTC.